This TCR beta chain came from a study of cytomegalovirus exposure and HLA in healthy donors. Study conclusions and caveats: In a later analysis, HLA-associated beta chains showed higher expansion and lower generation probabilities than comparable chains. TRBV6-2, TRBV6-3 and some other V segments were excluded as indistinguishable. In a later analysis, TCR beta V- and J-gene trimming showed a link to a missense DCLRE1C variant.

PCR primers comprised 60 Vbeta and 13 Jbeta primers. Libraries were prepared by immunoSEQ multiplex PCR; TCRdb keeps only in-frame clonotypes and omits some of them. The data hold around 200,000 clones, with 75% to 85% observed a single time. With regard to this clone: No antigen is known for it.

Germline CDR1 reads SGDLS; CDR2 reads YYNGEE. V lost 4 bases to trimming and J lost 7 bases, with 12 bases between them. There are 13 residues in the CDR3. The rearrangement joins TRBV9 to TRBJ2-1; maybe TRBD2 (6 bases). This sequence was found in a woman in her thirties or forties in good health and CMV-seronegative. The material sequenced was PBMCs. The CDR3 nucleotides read TGTGCCAGCAGCTTGACTAGTAAGAATGAGCAGTTCTTC. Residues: CASSLTSKNEQFF. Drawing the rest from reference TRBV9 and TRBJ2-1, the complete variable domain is DSGVTQTPKHLITATGQRVTLRCSPRSGDLSVYWYQQSLDQGLQFLIQYYNGEERAKGNILERFSAQQFPDLHSELNLSSLELGDSALYFCASSLTSKNEQFFGPGTRLTVL.